This TCR beta chain originates from a study of cytomegalovirus exposure and HLA in healthy donors. Germline values: CDR1 SQVTM, CDR2 ANQGSEA. V was pared by 3 bases and J by 5 bases, with 10 bases between. The CDR3 runs 12 residues. This clone was seen only once. Its antigen is currently unknown. General study results and limits: Across donors, sequencing depth was assumed by presence/absence analyses to be roughly uniform. Earlier analysis yielded a pattern in which most TCR beta V segments were productive about 87% or about 30% of the time.

In the PCR, 60 Vbeta and 13 Jbeta primers were used. Sequencing was performed with immunoSEQ multiplex PCR; in TCRdb, only in-frame clones are kept and a portion is missing. The sample holds roughly 110,000 clones, roughly four fifths seen once. This clonotype was obtained from a man in his sixties in good health and CMV-seronegative. Source material: PBMCs. The chain combines TRBV29-1 with TRBJ2-5; tentative D call: TRBD1 (6 bases). The CDR3 reads CSVDKGEETQYF. CDR3 in DNA: TGCAGCGTTGATAAGGGGGAGGAGACCCAGTACTTC.